These 21 T cell receptor beta chains came from one sample sequenced in a study of early T cells in non-severe SARS-CoV-2 infection. TCRdb itself ran the 5' RACE reads through MiXCR, one entry per CDR3 protein. The sample yields under 60,000 distinct CDR3 sequences, approximately 10% seen once. The sample consisted of whole blood, taken at baseline. All receptors come from an adult who was a healthcare worker with PCR-confirmed SARS-CoV-2 infection or an uninfected control (not recorded which).

The CDR3 DNA is TGTGCCAGCAGCTTGGTCCCGGTCGGGGAGCAGTTCTTC. It specifies CASSLVPVGEQFF. J is TRBJ2-1 and V is TRBV5-5; D is unclear. Looked up from germline, CDR1 is SGHKS and CDR2 is YYEKEE (reference sequence). V was trimmed by 0 bases and J by 10 bases, leaving 11 bases between them. This CDR3 is 13 amino acids long.

This clonotype was seen ten or more times. The genes are TRBV7-6 and TRBJ2-1; no firm D call. With 4 bases removed from V and 6 bases from J, the gap between germline ends came to 19 bases. The CDR3 covers 16 residues. Germline V gene sequence: CDR1 SGHVS, CDR2 FNYEAQ. DNA for the CDR3: TGTGCCAGCAGCTCATCTGCGAGGCGGAATTCCAATGAGCAGTTCTTC. Translating it yields CASSSSARRNSNEQFF.

There are many counts of this clonotype. The chain is built from TRBV27 and TRBJ2-3, with a tentative D call TRBD1 (6 bases). Germline lookup yields CDR1 MNHEY and CDR2 SMNVEV (reference sequence). Trimming left V 2 bases short and J 6 bases short, with 15 bases between. The CDR3 is 15 amino acids. CDR3 residues: CASSLGRQGIDTQYF. CDR3 DNA: TGTGCCAGCAGTTTAGGACGGCAGGGGATCGATACGCAGTATTTT.

This clonotype has only a few counts. The chain joins TRBV5-4 to TRBJ2-3; 8 nucleotides line up with TRBD2. CDR1 SGHNT and CDR2 YYREEE come from the germline V gene (reference sequence). The V segment lost 4 bases and the J segment 3 bases; nucleotides outside the gene matches: 7. The CDR3 extends over 15 amino acids. The DNA of the CDR3 is TGTGCCAGCAGCCGGGGGGGGGCGCAGACAGATACGCAGTATTTT. This sequence encodes CASSRGGAQTDTQYF. The full variable domain, rest sourced from reference TRBV5-4 and TRBJ2-3, is ETGVTQSPTHLIKTRGQQVTLRCSSQSGHNTVSWYQQALGQGPQFIFQYYREEENGRGNFPPRFSGLQFPNYSSELNVNALELDDSALYLCASSRGGAQTDTQYFGPGTRLTVL.

The V gene is TRBV20-1, the J gene TRBJ2-3; 9 bases line up with TRBD2. J gave up 1 base and V 6 bases, and 5 bases lay outside the gene matches. The CDR3 length is 14 residues. CDR1 is DFQATT and CDR2 is SNEGSKA in the germline V gene (reference sequence). The CDR3 DNA reads TGCAGTGCGGTAGCGGGAGTGGGCACAGATACGCAGTATTTT. Translated: CSAVAGVGTDTQYF.

This clonotype was picked up a small number of times. V is TRBV10-1 and J is TRBJ1-1; D remains ambiguous. V was shortened by 10 bases and J by 4 bases, with 13 bases between the two germline ends. Germline CDR1 WNHNN, CDR2 SYGVQD (reference sequence). This CDR3 spans 12 amino acids. The CDR3 DNA is TGCGCCAACTACACCTGGGGCACTGAAGCTTTCTTT. This codes for CANYTWGTEAFF.

This clonotype has just a few counts. This sequence joins TRBV7-3 and TRBJ2-2, with unresolved D. The V gene's germline CDR1 is SGHTA and CDR2 FQGTGA. This CDR3 region has 13 residues. The V and J ends lost 6 bases and 6 bases respectively, with 11 bases between them. CDR3 sequence: CASSPASSGELFF. The CDR3 DNA is TGTGCCAGCAGTCCGGCCTCGTCCGGGGAGCTGTTTTTT.

Only a few counts were recorded for this clonotype. The chain links TRBV11-2 to TRBJ2-7; 7 bases agree with TRBD1. Trimming cost V 1 base and J 3 bases; bases outside gene matches: 6. The germline CDR1 and CDR2 sequences are SGHAT and FQNNGV. This CDR3 is built from 15 residues. CDR3 protein: CASSLGAAGGYEQYF. The DNA of the CDR3 is TGTGCCAGCAGCTTAGGCGCGGCAGGGGGCTACGAGCAGTACTTC.

This clonotype has a count of ten or more. The chain couples TRBV29-1 to TRBJ2-7, with D possibly being TRBD1 (5 bases). This CDR3 contains 13 residues. Trimming took off 4 bases at V and 3 bases at J, with 13 bases between the two ends. The V gene's germline CDR1 is SQVTM and CDR2 ANQGSEA. The DNA for the CDR3 is TGCAGCGTTGCCGTCAGGGCCGGCTACGAGCAGTACTTC. Encoded protein: CSVAVRAGYEQYF.

This clonotype was recorded at least ten times. V gene TRBV6-4 combines with J gene TRBJ2-3, with 10 bases lining up with TRBD2. The CDR3 runs to 15 residues. With V trimmed by 5 bases and J by 2 bases, 4 bases remained unmatched. The V gene's germline CDR1 is MRHNA and CDR2 SNTAGT. CDR3: CASSSSGGATDTQYF. In DNA form, the CDR3 reads TGTGCCAGCAGTTCCAGCGGGGGGGCCACAGATACGCAGTATTTT.

The chain joins TRBV9 to TRBJ1-2; possible D gene TRBD1, 6 bases. Trimming took 0 bases from V and 1 from J, leaving 13 bases between them. Germline lookup yields CDR1 SGDLS and CDR2 YYNGEE. CDR3 length: 16 amino acids. As DNA, the CDR3 is TGTGCCAGCAGCGTAGCGAAGGGGGACCTTAACTATGGCTACACCTTC. This codes for CASSVAKGDLNYGYTF.

The genes are TRBV6-1 and TRBJ2-5; D tentatively reads TRBD1 or TRBD2 (5 bases each). CDR1 is MNHNS and CDR2 is SASEGT in the germline V gene. V shed 7 bases and J shed 4 bases, with 16 bases lying between them. The CDR3 runs to 14 residues. CDR3 nucleotides: TGTGCCAGCACCCGGGACGCCGGTTTAGAGACCCAGTACTTC. Amino acid sequence: CASTRDAGLETQYF.

This clonotype has at least ten counts. The chain joins TRBV25-1 to TRBJ2-1, with TRBD2 matching 8 bases. The V segment lost 2 bases and the J segment 0 bases; nucleotides outside the gene matches: 0. This CDR3 is 15 amino acids long. From germline, CDR1 is MGHDK and CDR2 SYGVNS. For the CDR3, the DNA is TGTGCCAGCAGTGAAAGCGGGAGCTCCTACAATGAGCAGTTCTTC. Translating gives CASSESGSSYNEQFF.

This clonotype was counted many times. The chain uses TRBV11-2 and TRBJ1-1; D not certain. The CDR3 totals 14 residues. Germline-derived CDR1 and CDR2 are SGHAT and FQNNGV. The V and J ends lost 7 bases and 0 bases respectively, with 12 bases between them. This CDR3 reads CASTLNGMNTEAFF. As DNA, the CDR3 is TGTGCCAGCACGTTGAACGGGATGAACACTGAAGCTTTCTTT.

Ten or more counts support this clonotype. The chain links TRBV7-8 to TRBJ1-4; perhaps TRBD1 as D (5 bases). The CDR3 contains 14 residues. V lost 5 bases and J lost 4, with 11 bases in between. Germline loops: CDR1 SGHVS, CDR2 FQNEAQ. The CDR3 reads CASSRGTSNEKLFF. CDR3 DNA sequence: TGTGCCAGCAGCCGCGGGACCAGTAATGAAAAACTGTTTTTT.

The chain uses TRBV6-6 and TRBJ1-5; the D gene is possibly TRBD1 (6 bases). The CDR3 length is 15 residues. With 2 bases removed from V and 5 bases from J, the gap between germline ends came to 13 bases. CDR1 and CDR2 from the germline V gene are MNHNY and SVGAGI (reference sequence). CDR3 in amino acids: CASSYRQGRYQPQHF. The CDR3 DNA follows: TGTGCCAGCAGTTACAGGCAGGGGCGATATCAGCCCCAGCATTTT.

This clonotype has a count of ten or more. The CDR3 protein is CASSFWLGQPQHF. The CDR3 DNA sequence: TGTGCCAGCAGCTTTTGGCTGGGGCAGCCCCAGCATTTT. The J gene is TRBJ1-5, the V gene TRBV7-2; D is ambiguous. The CDR3 contains 13 residues. Trimming removed 3 bases at V and 7 bases at J, with 10 bases between. CDR1 and CDR2 from the germline V gene are SGHTA and FQGNSA.

The rearrangement joins TRBV5-1 to TRBJ1-2; 10 bases are a match to TRBD1. V trimming: 2 bases; J trimming: 3 bases; junction bases outside the gene matches: 7. Germline lookup yields CDR1 SGHRS and CDR2 YFSETQ. The CDR3 extends over 16 amino acids. The CDR3 DNA sequence: TGCGCCAGCAGCTTTGGAGGCGGGACAGGGGACTATGGCTACACCTTC. The encoded protein is CASSFGGGTGDYGYTF.

The CDR3 loop reads CASSWASGGYEQYF. The CDR3 DNA reads TGTGCCAGCAGTTGGGCTAGCGGGGGGTACGAGCAGTACTTC. This chain joins TRBV27 and TRBJ2-7; 11 positions agree with TRBD2. The V segment lost 4 bases and the J segment 4 bases; nucleotides outside the gene matches: 3. The CDR3 has 14 residues. Germline V gene data show CDR1 as MNHEY and CDR2 as SMNVEV (reference sequence).

This clonotype was seen a handful of times. This rearrangement joins TRBV7-3 to TRBJ2-1; 10 bases are shared with TRBD2. With 5 bases clipped from V and 7 bases from J, the junction kept 5 bases outside the gene matches. This CDR3 has 14 amino acids. CDR1 and CDR2 from the germline V gene are SGHTA and FQGTGA. CDR3 bases: TGTGCCAGCAGCCCTAGCGGGGGAGGGAATGAGCAGTTCTTC. Its translation is CASSPSGGGNEQFF.

A few counts support this clonotype. The gene calls are TRBV7-8 and TRBJ2-1; D is uncertain. CDR3 length: 13 amino acids. From germline, CDR1 is SGHVS and CDR2 FQNEAQ. V gave up 5 bases and J gave up 12 bases, with 17 bases separating them. The CDR3 DNA reads TGTGCCAGCAGCCCCCCTTCGGCGTTCGGGCAGTTCTTC. Protein product: CASSPPSAFGQFF.